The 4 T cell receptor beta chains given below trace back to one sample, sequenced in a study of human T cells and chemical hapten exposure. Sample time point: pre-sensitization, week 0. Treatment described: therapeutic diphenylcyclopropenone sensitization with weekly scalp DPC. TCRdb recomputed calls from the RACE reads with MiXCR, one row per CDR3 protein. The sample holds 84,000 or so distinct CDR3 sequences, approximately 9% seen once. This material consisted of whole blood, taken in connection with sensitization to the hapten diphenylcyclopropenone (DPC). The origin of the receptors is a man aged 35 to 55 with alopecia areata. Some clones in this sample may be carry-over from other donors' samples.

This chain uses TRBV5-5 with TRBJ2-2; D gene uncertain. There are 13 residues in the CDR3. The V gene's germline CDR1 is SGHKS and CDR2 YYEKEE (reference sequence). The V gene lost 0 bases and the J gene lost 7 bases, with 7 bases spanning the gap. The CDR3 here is CASSLGMGGELFF. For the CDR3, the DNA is TGTGCCAGCAGCTTGGGAATGGGCGGGGAGCTGTTTTTT.

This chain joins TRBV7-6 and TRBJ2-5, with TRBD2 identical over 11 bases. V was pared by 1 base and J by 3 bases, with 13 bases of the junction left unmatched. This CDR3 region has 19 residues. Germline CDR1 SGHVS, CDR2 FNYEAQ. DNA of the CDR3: TGTGCCAGCAGCTTAGGGGCTAGCGGGAGGTTGAACACGAAAGAGACCCAGTACTTC. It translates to CASSLGASGRLNTKETQYF.

As DNA, the CDR3 is TGTGCCAGCAGCTTAGCCCCGGGGAGTACCTACGAGCAGTACTTC. It translates to CASSLAPGSTYEQYF. The chain recombines TRBV7-2 with TRBJ2-7, with a weak D call TRBD2 (5 bases). The CDR3 covers 15 residues. Germline CDR1 is SGHTA and CDR2 is FQGNSA. V was trimmed by 0 bases and J by 2 bases, leaving 11 bases between them.

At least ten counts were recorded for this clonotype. Here the CDR3 reads CAISDHVGAGANVLTF. DNA of the CDR3: TGTGCCATCAGTGACCACGTCGGGGCTGGGGCCAACGTCCTGACTTTC. The rearrangement uses TRBV10-3 and TRBJ2-6, with TRBD2 as a possible D gene (5 bases). Germline V CDR1 and CDR2: ENHRY, SYGVKD. This CDR3 comprises 16 residues. Trimming shortened V by 3 bases and J by 2 bases, and 11 bases separated the two germline ends.